This T cell receptor (beta chain) derives from a study of control samples from healthy donors and cancer patients. Clones were read by immunoSEQ multiplex PCR, and TCRdb kept only the in-frame ones, dropping some. The sample has 390,000 or so clones, 75% to 95% seen once. After removal of 7 bases from V and 1 base from J, the junction contained 3 bases not matched to a gene. CDR3 length: 13 residues. Germline CDR1 ENHRY, CDR2 SYGVKD. The chain joins TRBV10-3 to TRBJ1-1; the match to TRBD1 covers 7 bases. Specimen: PBMCs. This TCR derives from a man aged 35-49 years with head and neck cancer. For the CDR3, the DNA is TGTGCCATCACCGGGACAGCGAACACTGAAGCTTTCTTT. Its translation: CAITGTANTEAFF.